This passage covers 7 T cell receptor beta chains from one sample sequenced in a study of T cells after posttransplantation cyclophosphamide. Profiling relied on immunoSEQ multiplex PCR, and the TCRdb table lists in-frame clones only, not all of them. Among under 15,000 clones listed, about 83% were seen once. The specimen was memory CD4+ T cells sorted from PBMCs. The receptors were sampled from a man in his fifties or sixties in good health, CMV-negative, and a related stem cell transplant donor.

This chain connects TRBV2 to TRBJ2-5; 7 bases map to TRBD1. The DNA end lines up better with TRBJ2-7; the J call may be wrong. There are 14 residues in the CDR3. Germline CDR1 SNHLY, CDR2 FYNNEI. The CDR3 coding sequence is TGTGCCAGCAGCCTACAGGGGCTGAGCGACGAGCAGTACTTC. This translates into CASSLQGLSDEQYF.

J is TRBJ1-1 and V is TRBV7-8; 7 nucleotides match TRBD1. CDR1 SGHVS and CDR2 FQNEAQ come from the germline V gene. V was clipped by 5 bases and J by 0 bases; unmatched bases: 9. This CDR3 is built from 16 residues. CDR3 protein: CASSVRDSIMNTEAFF. Here the CDR3 DNA reads TGTGCCAGCAGCGTCCGGGACAGCATCATGAACACTGAAGCTTTCTTT.

The chain links TRBV12-5 to TRBJ1-2, with D uncertain. Trimming stripped 5 bases from V and 11 bases from J, with 21 bases between. Germline V gives CDR1 LGHNT, CDR2 FRNRAP. CDR3 length: 14 amino acids. This chain's CDR3 is CASGLQIPGVPYTF. The CDR3 nucleotides read TGTGCTAGTGGTCTGCAAATACCGGGAGTCCCATACACCTTC.

CDR3 nucleotide sequence: TGTGCCAGCAGCCATGACGCCAGGGAGGAGGGCTACACCTTC. It encodes CASSHDAREEGYTF. V is TRBV14 and J is TRBJ1-2; a possible D gene is TRBD1 (5 bases). The CDR3 contains 14 residues. CDR1 and CDR2 (germline): SGHDN, FVKESK. Deletions cut 3 bases from V and 8 bases from J, with 16 bases between. The whole variable domain, remainder taken from reference TRBV14 and TRBJ1-2, is EAGVTQFPSHSVIEKGQTVTLRCDPISGHDNLYWYRRVMGKEIKFLLHFVKESKQDESGMPNNRFLAERTGGTYSTLKVQPAELEDSGVYFCASSHDAREEGYTFGSGTRLTVV.

The table lists this clone with a few counts. The gene calls are TRBV5-4 and TRBJ1-4, with 7 positions matching TRBD1. The germline gives CDR1 SGHNT, CDR2 YYREEE (reference sequence). This CDR3 has 15 amino acids. Trimming at V came to 4 bases and at J to 6 bases, leaving 9 bases not matched to a gene. The CDR3 sequence: CASSREGARDEKLFF. The CDR3 region has the DNA TGTGCCAGCAGCCGTGAGGGGGCGCGGGATGAAAAACTGTTTTTT.

The chain joins TRBV21-1 to TRBJ1-2; the DNA was not compared with TRBD1, the D call given in the table. TRBV21-1 is tagged as a pseudogene. This CDR3 is 14 amino acids long. The CDR3 protein is CASSNRQGSRGYTF. The CDR3, as DNA: TGTGCCAGCAGCAATCGACAGGGGAGTCGTGGCTACACCTTC.

The chain employs TRBV18 and TRBJ2-5; D possibly corresponds to TRBD1 (6 bases). The V and J ends lost 4 bases and 3 bases respectively, with 9 bases between them. Germline V gene sequence: CDR1 KGHSH, CDR2 LQKENI. The CDR3 is made up of 13 amino acids. The CDR3 nucleotides are TGTGCCAGCTCACGCAGGACAGAAGAGACCCAGTACTTC. This encodes CASSRRTEETQYF.